Shown below are 32 T cell receptor beta chains from a single sample sequenced in a study of T cells in Graves' hyperthyroidism and ophthalmopathy. Authors of the study amplified TCR beta CDR3 regions from RNA transcripts. With the HTBI primer set, the TCR CDR3 went through a first round of RT-PCR. TCRdb processed the multiplex PCR reads anew with MiXCR; each CDR3 protein has one entry. The sample holds approximately 480,000 distinct CDR3 sequences, around 20% seen once. Sample: blood. Receptor source: a man aged 18 to 29 with Graves' hyperthyroidism.

Many counts were recorded for this clonotype. The rearrangement uses TRBV19 and TRBJ2-5, with a possible D match to TRBD2 (6 bases). The CDR3 contains 14 residues. V lost 5 bases to trimming and J lost 3 bases, with 13 bases between them. CDR1 LNHDA and CDR2 SQIVND come from the germline V gene (reference sequence). CDR3 residues: CASSLRTTEETQYF. For the CDR3, the DNA is TGTGCCAGTAGTCTCCGGACTACCGAAGAGACCCAGTACTTC. Looking up the rest from reference TRBV19 and TRBJ2-5 gives the full variable domain: DGGITQSPKYLFRKEGQNVTLSCEQNLNHDAMYWYRQDPGQGLRLIYYSQIVNDFQKGDIAEGYSVSREKKESFPLTVTSAQKNPTAFYLCASSLRTTEETQYFGPGTRLLVL.

This clonotype was detected a few times. A read error may be the cause here, since a much bigger clone is one base away. V and J are TRBV12-3 or TRBV12-4 and TRBJ1-2, with D tentatively TRBD1 (6 bases). The CDR3 is 14 amino acids. The CDR3 DNA reads TGTGCCAGCAGTTTGAACAGGGCTTCTGGTGGCCACACCTTC. It yields the protein CASSLNRASGGHTF.

This clonotype was seen repeatedly, ten times or more. This chain joins TRBV4-1 and TRBJ1-3; D unresolved. With 0 bases removed from V and 4 bases from J, the gap between germline ends came to 4 bases. The CDR3 is 13 amino acids. Germline V lookup: CDR1 MGHRA, CDR2 YSYEKL. CDR3 in DNA: TGCGCCAGCAGCCAAGACCCCGGAAACACCATATATTTT. Protein: CASSQDPGNTIYF.

The sample holds many counts of this clonotype. V gene TRBV5-1 combines with J gene TRBJ1-1; no reliable D call. CDR1 and CDR2 from the germline V gene are SGHRS and YFSETQ. V was pared by 3 bases and J by 2 bases, with 8 bases between. The CDR3 consists of 13 residues. CDR3 DNA sequence: TGCGCCAGCAGCTCGGAGTATAACACTGAAGCTTTCTTT. Translating it yields CASSSEYNTEAFF.

The CDR3 bases are TGTGCCAGCACTCTAGGGGGGTACGGAAACATTCAGTACTTC. It specifies CASTLGGYGNIQYF. The chain recombines TRBV12-3 or TRBV12-4 with TRBJ2-4; either TRBD1 or TRBD2 may supply D (6 bases each). Trimming took off 7 bases at V and 6 bases at J, with 16 bases between the two ends. The CDR3 has 14 amino acids.

This clonotype showed up many times. This chain uses TRBV5-1 with TRBJ1-1; no clear D gene. CDR1 SGHRS and CDR2 YFSETQ come from the germline V gene. The CDR3 has 12 residues. With 3 bases removed from V and 4 bases from J, the gap between germline ends came to 7 bases. Here the CDR3 reads CASSWDGTEAFF. The CDR3 DNA is TGCGCCAGCAGCTGGGATGGCACTGAAGCTTTCTTT.

This clonotype was seen ten or more times. The chain joins TRBV20-1 to TRBJ1-5; the D is unclear. Germline CDR1 is DFQATT and CDR2 is SNEGSKA (reference sequence). The CDR3 length is 14 residues. With 0 bases removed from V and 2 bases from J, the gap between germline ends came to 8 bases. CDR3 sequence (DNA): TGCAGTGCTAGAGATAGGCAGGGCAATCAGCCCCAGCATTTT. Translating gives CSARDRQGNQPQHF.

Only a few counts were recorded for this clonotype. The chain couples TRBV25-1 to TRBJ2-3; D unresolved. V lost 8 bases and J lost 6, with 9 bases in between. Germline values: CDR1 MGHDK, CDR2 SYGVNS. The CDR3 has 11 amino acids. The CDR3 region is CASRRLDTQYF. The CDR3 nucleotides read TGTGCCAGCCGTCGCCTGGATACGCAGTATTTT.

The chain joins TRBV6-2 or TRBV6-3 to TRBJ1-2, with TRBD1 as a possible D gene (6 bases). Germline V lookup: CDR1 MNHEY, CDR2 SVGEGT. The CDR3 extends over 18 amino acids. The V gene lost 7 bases and the J gene lost 7 bases, with 31 bases spanning the gap. CDR3 loop: CASTLLGSGAGTSPGYTF. The CDR3 DNA sequence: TGTGCCAGCACCCTTTTAGGATCGGGGGCTGGGACGAGTCCTGGCTACACCTTC.

This clonotype has a count of ten or more. V gene TRBV6-1 combines with J gene TRBJ1-5, with a possible D match to TRBD1 (6 bases). The CDR3 sequence is 15 residues long. Germline V gene lookup returns CDR1 MNHNS and CDR2 SASEGT. Trimming removed 5 bases from V and 7 bases from J, with 18 bases in between. CDR3 sequence reads: CASSKGGGAGQPQHF. The CDR3 coding sequence is TGTGCCAGCAGTAAAGGGGGTGGGGCTGGACAGCCCCAGCATTTT.

This clonotype was detected ten times or more. The rearrangement joins TRBV6-1 to TRBJ2-6; D is undetermined. The ends were cut back, 6 bases at V and 7 bases at J, with 7 bases in the middle. CDR1 MNHNS and CDR2 SASEGT come from the germline V gene. CDR3 length: 12 residues. CDR3 nucleotide sequence: TGTGCCAGCAGGGTCGGAGCCAACGTCCTGACTTTC. Amino acid sequence: CASRVGANVLTF.

This clonotype was recorded many times. The chain links TRBV5-1 to TRBJ2-7; D remains ambiguous. Deletions cut 8 bases from V and 5 bases from J, with 11 bases between. The V gene's germline CDR1 is SGHRS and CDR2 YFSETQ. The CDR3 length is 11 residues. The CDR3, as DNA: TGCGCCAGTCAGCACGGTAACGAGCAGTACTTC. Its protein product is CASQHGNEQYF. Full variable domain (remainder filled in from reference TRBV5-1 and TRBJ2-7): KAGVTQTPRYLIKTRGQQVTLSCSPISGHRSVSWYQQTPGQGLQFLFEYFSETQRNKGNFPGRFSGRQFSNSRSEMNVSTLELGDSALYLCASQHGNEQYFGPGTRLTVT.

This clonotype was seen a handful of times. The chain carries TRBV6-1 and TRBJ2-5; 10 bases map to TRBD1. The CDR3 is 14 amino acids. V lost 3 bases, J lost 5 bases, and 3 bases stayed unmatched. CDR1 is MNHNS, CDR2 SASEGT, per germline. CDR3 region: CASSEGQGWETQYF. The CDR3, as DNA: TGTGCCAGCAGTGAGGGACAGGGGTGGGAGACCCAGTACTTC.

This clonotype was detected ten times or more. The chain has TRBV2 and TRBJ2-7; no firm D call. Per germline, CDR1 SNHLY and CDR2 FYNNEI. Trimming stripped 6 bases from V and 6 bases from J, with 12 bases between. The CDR3 is made up of 12 amino acids. Written as DNA, the CDR3 is TGTGCCAGCAGCCCTCCCGTCACCGAGCAGTACTTC. Encoded protein: CASSPPVTEQYF.

This clonotype was seen repeatedly, ten times or more. This chain links TRBV24-1 with TRBJ1-2, with D unresolved. Germline CDR1 KGHDR, CDR2 SFDVKD. Trimming took off 4 bases at V and 3 bases at J, with 8 bases between the two ends. There are 13 residues in the CDR3. CDR3 in amino acids: CATSEADYYGYTF. The CDR3 DNA sequence: TGTGCCACCAGTGAGGCAGATTACTATGGCTACACCTTC.

This clonotype was seen repeatedly, ten times or more. This chain links TRBV10-3 with TRBJ1-5; a weak D match, TRBD1 (5 bases). CDR1 ENHRY and CDR2 SYGVKD come from the germline V gene. V lost 5 bases, J lost 7 bases, and 18 bases lay in between. The CDR3 contains 15 residues. The CDR3 loop reads CAISPGEGLGQPQHF. The CDR3 DNA reads as TGTGCCATCAGTCCAGGCGAGGGGTTAGGACAGCCCCAGCATTTT.

This clonotype was detected many times. The junction differs from germline at one of its ends, possibly a read error. The chain employs TRBV2 and TRBJ2-7; D might be TRBD1 (6 bases). CDR1 is SNHLY, CDR2 FYNNEI, per germline. This CDR3 region has 14 residues. The CDR3: CASSEQGKGYEPYF. CDR3 in DNA: TGTGCCAGCAGTGAACAGGGGAAGGGCTACGAGCCGTACTTC.

The rearrangement uses TRBV19 and TRBJ2-2; D remains unclear. This CDR3 comprises 14 residues. Germline values: CDR1 LNHDA, CDR2 SQIVND (reference sequence). The germline V and J ends were trimmed by 7 bases and 1 base, with 10 bases remaining between them. The CDR3 reads CASTPTWNTGELFF. CDR3 DNA sequence: TGTGCCAGTACCCCCACCTGGAACACCGGGGAGCTGTTTTTT.

This clonotype was seen at least ten times. The chain has TRBV6-5 and TRBJ1-1; D possibly corresponds to TRBD1 (5 bases). V was shortened by 4 bases and J by 1 base, with 10 bases between the two germline ends. The V gene's germline CDR1 is MNHEY and CDR2 SVGAGI. The CDR3 has 14 amino acids. The CDR3 DNA is TGTGCCAGCAGTTCCCTGGACAAGAACACTGAAGCTTTCTTT. Its protein is CASSSLDKNTEAFF.

Points on this clonotype: This could be a read error, since a much larger clone is one nucleotide away. V is TRBV20-1 and J is TRBJ1-1; 8 nucleotides match TRBD1. Germline CDR1 is DFQATT and CDR2 is SNEGSKA (reference sequence). This CDR3 has 15 amino acids. The CDR3 region is CSAPDRAAMNTEACF. CDR3 in DNA: TGCAGTGCGCCGGACAGGGCTGCAATGAACACTGAAGCTTGCTTT.

This clonotype has ten or more counts. This chain links TRBV5-1 with TRBJ1-1; 8 bases fit TRBD1. The CDR3 contains 14 residues. The V gene end was trimmed by 1 base and the J gene end by 6 bases; junction bases not matched to a gene: 5. The germline gives CDR1 SGHRS, CDR2 YFSETQ. The CDR3 protein is CASSLWTGPSEAFF. The CDR3 region has the DNA TGCGCCAGCAGCTTGTGGACAGGGCCGTCTGAAGCTTTCTTT.

This clonotype was seen a handful of times. The chain recombines TRBV4-1 with TRBJ2-2; no clear D gene. V gave up 2 bases and J gave up 5 bases, with 9 bases separating them. Germline V gives CDR1 MGHRA, CDR2 YSYEKL. The CDR3 has 14 amino acids. The CDR3 nucleotides read TGCGCCAGCAGCCAAAACTCGGAGACCGGGGAGCTGTTTTTT. Translated, it gives CASSQNSETGELFF.

J is TRBJ2-7 and V is TRBV12-3 or TRBV12-4; tentative D call: TRBD1 (6 bases). V was trimmed by 8 bases and J by 3 bases, leaving 20 bases between them. The CDR3 consists of 15 residues. The CDR3 DNA sequence: TGTGCCAGCGCCTATACAGGGTCTGCATTCTACGAGCAGTACTTC. It is translated as CASAYTGSAFYEQYF.

A single count supports this clonotype. The chain combines TRBV10-3 with TRBJ1-5; 10 bases map to TRBD1. V was pared by 4 bases and J by 9 bases, with 12 bases of the junction left unmatched. Germline values: CDR1 ENHRY, CDR2 SYGVKD. CDR3 size: 16 residues. The CDR3 sequence is CAISGSRTGGTTPQHF. The CDR3 DNA follows: TGTGCCATCAGTGGTAGCCGGACAGGGGGAACGACGCCCCAGCATTTT.

The chain couples TRBV28 to TRBJ1-2; 9 nucleotides match TRBD1. V shed 2 bases, J shed 4 bases, and the junction held 2 bases outside the gene matches. Looked up from germline, CDR1 is MDHEN and CDR2 is SYDVKM. The CDR3 is 14 residues long. In nucleotides, the CDR3 is TGTGCCAGCAGTTTAGGACAGGGGACCTATGGCTACACCTTC. Translating it yields CASSLGQGTYGYTF.

The rearrangement uses TRBV28 and TRBJ2-7, with D unresolved. The CDR3 runs to 14 residues. The germline V gene encodes CDR1 MDHEN and CDR2 SYDVKM. V lost 10 bases and J lost 0, with 16 bases in between. The CDR3 is CATSKGFNSYEQYF. Written as DNA, the CDR3 is TGTGCCACCTCGAAAGGATTTAACTCCTACGAGCAGTACTTC.

This clonotype was counted ten times or more. V and J are TRBV30 and TRBJ1-1; D gene uncertain. The germline V gene encodes CDR1 GTSNPN and CDR2 SVGIG (reference sequence). Trimming took 4 bases from V and 0 from J, leaving 9 bases between them. The CDR3 is made up of 13 amino acids. For the CDR3, the DNA is TGTGCCTGGACGGAGGCCATGAACACTGAAGCTTTCTTT. Translating gives CAWTEAMNTEAFF. The entire variable domain, with the rest obtained from reference TRBV30 and TRBJ1-1, is as follows: SQTIHQWPATLVQPVGSPLSLECTVEGTSNPNLYWYRQAAGRGLQLLFYSVGIGQISSEVPQNLSASRPQDRQFILSSKKLLLSDSGFYLCAWTEAMNTEAFFGQGTRLTVV.

This clonotype was seen repeatedly, ten times or more. V and J are TRBV6-1 and TRBJ1-6, with D perhaps TRBD1 (5 bases). CDR1 is MNHNS, CDR2 SASEGT, per germline. Trimming left V 5 bases short and J 7 bases short, with 18 bases between. This CDR3 region has 16 residues. The CDR3 spells CASSLTGGDTNSPLHF. In nucleotides, the CDR3 is TGTGCCAGCAGTCTCACGGGAGGGGATACGAATTCACCCCTCCACTTT.

The chain carries TRBV2 and TRBJ2-7, with 10 bases fitting TRBD2. The V gene end was trimmed by 1 base and the J gene end by 3 bases; junction bases not matched to a gene: 6. CDR3 length equals 16 residues. The V gene's germline CDR1 is SNHLY and CDR2 FYNNEI. The CDR3: CASSEEVASGSYEQYF. CDR3 in DNA: TGTGCCAGCAGTGAAGAGGTGGCTAGCGGGAGCTACGAGCAGTACTTC.

The J gene is TRBJ1-2, the V gene TRBV6-2 or TRBV6-3; D is undetermined. Trimming pared 0 bases from V and 11 bases from J, leaving 19 bases between. Germline CDR1 is MNHEY and CDR2 is SVGEGT. This CDR3 region has 15 residues. The CDR3 region is CASSYSFEQSLGYTF. The CDR3 DNA sequence: TGTGCCAGCAGTTACTCTTTTGAACAGTCACTTGGTTACACCTTC.

The chain recombines TRBV28 with TRBJ1-2, with TRBD1 as a possible D gene (6 bases). The CDR3 covers 15 residues. Trimming shortened V by 4 bases and J by 3 bases, and 15 bases separated the two germline ends. The germline CDR1 and CDR2 sequences are MDHEN and SYDVKM. This CDR3 is CASSYSKTGDYGYTF. DNA of the CDR3: TGTGCCAGCAGTTACTCGAAGACAGGAGACTATGGCTACACCTTC.

The table lists this clonotype with a few counts. The V and J genes are TRBV11-2 and TRBJ1-5; 9 nucleotides agree with TRBD1. V was clipped by 1 base and J by 7 bases; unmatched bases: 5. Looked up from germline, CDR1 is SGHAT and CDR2 is FQNNGV. The CDR3 loop spans 15 amino acids. The CDR3 protein is CASSLGGTGSQPQHF. In DNA form, the CDR3 reads TGTGCCAGCAGCTTAGGAGGGACAGGGAGCCAGCCCCAGCATTTT.